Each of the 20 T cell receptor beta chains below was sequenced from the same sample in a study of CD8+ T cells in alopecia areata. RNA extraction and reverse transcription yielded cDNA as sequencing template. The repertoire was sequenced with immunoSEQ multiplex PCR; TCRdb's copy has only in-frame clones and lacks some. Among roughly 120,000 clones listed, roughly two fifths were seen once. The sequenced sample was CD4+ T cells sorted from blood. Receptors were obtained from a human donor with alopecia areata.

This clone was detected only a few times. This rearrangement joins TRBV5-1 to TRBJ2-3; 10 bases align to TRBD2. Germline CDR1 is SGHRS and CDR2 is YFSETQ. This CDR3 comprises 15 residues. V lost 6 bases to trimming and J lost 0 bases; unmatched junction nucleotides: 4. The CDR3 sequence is CASTRTSGSTDTQYF. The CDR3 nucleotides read TGCGCCAGCACAAGGACTAGCGGTAGCACAGATACGCAGTATTTT. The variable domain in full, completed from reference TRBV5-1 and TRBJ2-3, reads KAGVTQTPRYLIKTRGQQVTLSCSPISGHRSVSWYQQTPGQGLQFLFEYFSETQRNKGNFPGRFSGRQFSNSRSEMNVSTLELGDSALYLCASTRTSGSTDTQYFGPGTRLTVL.

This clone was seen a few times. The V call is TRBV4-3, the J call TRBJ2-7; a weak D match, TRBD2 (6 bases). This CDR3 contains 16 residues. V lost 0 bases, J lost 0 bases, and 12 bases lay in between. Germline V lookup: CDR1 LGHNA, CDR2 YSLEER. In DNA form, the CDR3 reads TGCGCCAGCAGCCAAGATACCGGGGGTAGCTCCTACGAGCAGTACTTC. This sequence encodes CASSQDTGGSSYEQYF.

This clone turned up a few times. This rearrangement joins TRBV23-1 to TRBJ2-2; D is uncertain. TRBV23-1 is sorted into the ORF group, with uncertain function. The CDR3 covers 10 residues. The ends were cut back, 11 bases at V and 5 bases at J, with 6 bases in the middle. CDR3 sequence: CASTTGELFF. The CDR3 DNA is TGCGCCTCCACAACCGGGGAGCTGTTTTTT.

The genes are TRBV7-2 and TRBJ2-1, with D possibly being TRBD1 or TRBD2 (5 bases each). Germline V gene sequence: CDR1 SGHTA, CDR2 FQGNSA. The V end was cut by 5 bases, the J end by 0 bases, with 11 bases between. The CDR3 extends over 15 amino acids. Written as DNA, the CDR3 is TGTGCCAGCAGCCCCTTGGGGGACTCCTACAATGAGCAGTTCTTC. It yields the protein CASSPLGDSYNEQFF.

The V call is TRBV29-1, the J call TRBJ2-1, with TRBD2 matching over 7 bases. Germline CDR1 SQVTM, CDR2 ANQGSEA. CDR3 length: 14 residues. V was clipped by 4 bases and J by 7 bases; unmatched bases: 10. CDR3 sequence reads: CSVAARLAENEQFF. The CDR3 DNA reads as TGCAGCGTTGCGGCTCGACTAGCAGAGAATGAGCAGTTCTTC.

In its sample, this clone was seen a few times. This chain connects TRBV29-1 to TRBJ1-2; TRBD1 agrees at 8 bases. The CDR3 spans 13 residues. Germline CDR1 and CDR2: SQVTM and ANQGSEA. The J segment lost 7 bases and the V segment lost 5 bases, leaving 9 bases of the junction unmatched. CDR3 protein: CSVPGQGSSGYTF. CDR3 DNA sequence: TGCAGCGTTCCCGGACAGGGAAGTTCTGGCTACACCTTC.

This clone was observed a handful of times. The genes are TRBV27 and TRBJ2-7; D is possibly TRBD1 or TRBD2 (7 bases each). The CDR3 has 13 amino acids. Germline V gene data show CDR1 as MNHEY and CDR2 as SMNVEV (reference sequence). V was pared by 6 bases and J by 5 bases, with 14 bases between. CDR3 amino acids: CASRTSGGDEQYF. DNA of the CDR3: TGTGCCAGCAGGACTTCAGGGGGGGACGAGCAGTACTTC.

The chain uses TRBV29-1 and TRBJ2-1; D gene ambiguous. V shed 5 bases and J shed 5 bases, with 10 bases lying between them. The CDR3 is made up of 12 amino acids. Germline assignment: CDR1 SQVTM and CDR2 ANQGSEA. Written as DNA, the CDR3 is TGCAGCGTTCTACGGCAGAACAATGAGCAGTTCTTC. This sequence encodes CSVLRQNNEQFF.

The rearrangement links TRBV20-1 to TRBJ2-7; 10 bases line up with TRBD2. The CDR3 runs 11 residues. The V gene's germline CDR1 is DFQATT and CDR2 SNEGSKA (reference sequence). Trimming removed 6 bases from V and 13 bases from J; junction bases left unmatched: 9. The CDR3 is CSAKGLADLYF. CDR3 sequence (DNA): TGCAGTGCAAAAGGACTAGCGGATCTTTACTTC.

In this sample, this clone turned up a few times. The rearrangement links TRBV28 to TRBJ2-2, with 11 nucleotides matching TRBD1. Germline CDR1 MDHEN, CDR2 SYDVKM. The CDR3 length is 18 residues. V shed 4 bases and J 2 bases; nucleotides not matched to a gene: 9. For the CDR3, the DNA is TGTGCCAGCAGTTCCGGGCCCGGGACAGGGGGAAACACCGGGGAGCTGTTTTTT. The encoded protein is CASSSGPGTGGNTGELFF.

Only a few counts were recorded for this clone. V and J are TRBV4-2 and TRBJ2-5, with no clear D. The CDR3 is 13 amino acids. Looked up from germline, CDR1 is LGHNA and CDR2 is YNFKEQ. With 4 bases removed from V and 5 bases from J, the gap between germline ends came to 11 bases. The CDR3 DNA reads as TGTGCCAGCAGCCGCCAACTTGGGGAGACCCAGTACTTC. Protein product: CASSRQLGETQYF.

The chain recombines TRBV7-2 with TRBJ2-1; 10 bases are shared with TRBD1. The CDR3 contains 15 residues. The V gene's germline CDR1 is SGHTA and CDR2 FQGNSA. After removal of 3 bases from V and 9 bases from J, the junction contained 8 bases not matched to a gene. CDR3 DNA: TGTGCCAGCAGCTTGAAGGGACAGGGGACCGGTGAGCAGTTCTTC. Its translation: CASSLKGQGTGEQFF.

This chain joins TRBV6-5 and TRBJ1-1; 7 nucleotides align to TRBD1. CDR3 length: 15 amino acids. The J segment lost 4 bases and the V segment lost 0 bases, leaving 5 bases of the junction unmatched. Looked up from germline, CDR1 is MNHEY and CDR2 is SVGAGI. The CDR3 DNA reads TGTGCCAGCAGTTACTCGAAGTCAGGGGGCACTGAAGCTTTCTTT. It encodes CASSYSKSGGTEAFF.

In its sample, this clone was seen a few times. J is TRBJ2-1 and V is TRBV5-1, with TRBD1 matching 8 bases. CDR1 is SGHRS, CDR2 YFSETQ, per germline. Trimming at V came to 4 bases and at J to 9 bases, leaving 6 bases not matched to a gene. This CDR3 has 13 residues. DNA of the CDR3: TGCGCCAGCAGCGGCACAGGGGGTGGTGAGCAGTTCTTC. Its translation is CASSGTGGGEQFF.

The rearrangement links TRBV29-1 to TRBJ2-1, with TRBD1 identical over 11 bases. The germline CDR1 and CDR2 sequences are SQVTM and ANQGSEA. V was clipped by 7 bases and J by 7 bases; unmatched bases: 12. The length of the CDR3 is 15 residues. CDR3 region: CSDRTGGVLGNEQFF. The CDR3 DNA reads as TGCAGCGACCGGACAGGGGGCGTCCTAGGGAATGAGCAGTTCTTC.

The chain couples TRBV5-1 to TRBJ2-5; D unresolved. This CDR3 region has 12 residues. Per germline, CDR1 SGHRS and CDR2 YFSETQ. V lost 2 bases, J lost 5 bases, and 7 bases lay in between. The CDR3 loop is CASSFKTETQYF. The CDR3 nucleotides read TGCGCCAGCAGCTTCAAAACGGAGACCCAGTACTTC.

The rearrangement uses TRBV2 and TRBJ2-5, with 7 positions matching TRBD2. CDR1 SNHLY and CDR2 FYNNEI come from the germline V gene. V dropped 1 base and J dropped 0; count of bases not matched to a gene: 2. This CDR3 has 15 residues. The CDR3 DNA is TGTGCCAGCAGTGAAGGGGGGGGGTACCAAGAGACCCAGTACTTC. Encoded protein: CASSEGGGYQETQYF.

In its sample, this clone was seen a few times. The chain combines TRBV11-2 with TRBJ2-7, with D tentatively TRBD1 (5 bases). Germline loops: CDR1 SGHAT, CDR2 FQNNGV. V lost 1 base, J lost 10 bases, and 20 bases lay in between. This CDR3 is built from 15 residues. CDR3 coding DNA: TGTGCCAGCAGCTTAGGTCAGACAGCGCAGCGACCCCAGTACTTC. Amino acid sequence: CASSLGQTAQRPQYF.

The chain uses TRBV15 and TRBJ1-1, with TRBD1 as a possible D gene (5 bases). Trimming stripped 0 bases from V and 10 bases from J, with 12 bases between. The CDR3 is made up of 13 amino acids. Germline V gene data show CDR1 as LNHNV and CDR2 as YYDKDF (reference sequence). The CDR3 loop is CATSREDGAVAFF. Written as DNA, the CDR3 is TGTGCCACCAGCAGAGAAGATGGGGCAGTAGCTTTCTTT.

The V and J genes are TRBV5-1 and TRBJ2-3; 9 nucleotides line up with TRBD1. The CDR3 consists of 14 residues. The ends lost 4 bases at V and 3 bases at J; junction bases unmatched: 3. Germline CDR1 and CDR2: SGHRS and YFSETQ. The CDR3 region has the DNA TGCGCCAGCAGCCCGGGACAGGGAACAGATACGCAGTATTTT. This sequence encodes CASSPGQGTDTQYF.